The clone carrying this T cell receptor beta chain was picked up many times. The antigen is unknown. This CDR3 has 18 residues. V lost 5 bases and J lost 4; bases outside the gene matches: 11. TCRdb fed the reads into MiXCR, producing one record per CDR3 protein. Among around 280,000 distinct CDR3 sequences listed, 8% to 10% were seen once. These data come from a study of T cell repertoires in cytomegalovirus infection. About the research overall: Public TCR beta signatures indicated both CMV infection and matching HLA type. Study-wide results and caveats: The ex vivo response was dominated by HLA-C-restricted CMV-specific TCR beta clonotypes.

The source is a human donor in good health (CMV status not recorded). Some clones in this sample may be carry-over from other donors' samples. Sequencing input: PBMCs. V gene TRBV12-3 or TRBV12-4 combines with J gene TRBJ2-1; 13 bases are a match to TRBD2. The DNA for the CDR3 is TGTGCCAGCAGTGGGACTAGCGGGGCCCAAAGCCTTTACAATGAGCAGTTCTTC. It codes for CASSGTSGAQSLYNEQFF.